A single sample is the source of the 11 T cell receptor beta chains below, sequenced in a study of regulatory and conventional T cells in RAG deficiency. Blood CD4+ CD25-high CD127-low regulatory T cells supplied the genomic DNA template. Using immunoSEQ multiplex PCR, the repertoire was profiled, and TCRdb retains in-frame clones only, with some absent. The data show roughly 28,000 clones, with 75% to 95% seen just once and over 0.7% held by the top ten. This sample also appeared in a second study, on regulatory T cells. Per that paper: The primer mix had 52 TRBV and 13 TRBJ primers.

Material for sequencing was Tregs sorted from blood. Source of these receptors: a human donor in good health.

The V call is TRBV5-1, the J call TRBJ2-1, with D perhaps matching TRBD1 (6 bases). The CDR3 is 15 amino acids. Germline V gene sequence: CDR1 SGHRS, CDR2 YFSETQ. V dropped 0 bases and J dropped 5 bases, with 12 bases sitting between them. CDR3 coding DNA: TGCGCCAGCAGCTTGGTACAGGGAGCCCACAATGAGCAGTTCTTC. Amino acid sequence: CASSLVQGAHNEQFF.

The genes are TRBV19 and TRBJ2-3; D is ambiguous. The V gene's germline CDR1 is LNHDA and CDR2 SQIVND (reference sequence). V lost 3 bases, J lost 4 bases, and 11 bases lay in between. The CDR3 contains 14 residues. The CDR3 loop is CASSMGRYADTQYF. CDR3 sequence (DNA): TGTGCCAGTAGTATGGGCAGGTACGCAGATACGCAGTATTTT.

This rearrangement joins TRBV6-5 to TRBJ2-7, with 7 bases that match TRBD1. Per the germline V gene, CDR1 is MNHEY and CDR2 is SVGAGI. The CDR3 has 13 amino acids. The V segment lost 2 bases and the J segment 4 bases; nucleotides outside the gene matches: 2. CDR3 sequence: CASSYMTGYEQYF. The CDR3 nucleotides read TGTGCCAGCAGTTACATGACAGGGTACGAGCAGTACTTC.

This chain joins TRBV19 and TRBJ2-2; TRBD2 agrees at 11 bases. CDR1 is LNHDA and CDR2 is SQIVND in the germline V gene (reference sequence). The CDR3 is 16 amino acids. V trimming: 5 bases; J trimming: 6 bases; junction bases outside the gene matches: 8. This CDR3 reads CASSSTTSGVPGELFF. CDR3 coding DNA: TGTGCCAGTAGTTCCACGACTAGCGGGGTCCCCGGGGAGCTGTTTTTT. The entire variable domain, with the rest obtained from reference TRBV19 and TRBJ2-2, is as follows: DGGITQSPKYLFRKEGQNVTLSCEQNLNHDAMYWYRQDPGQGLRLIYYSQIVNDFQKGDIAEGYSVSREKKESFPLTVTSAQKNPTAFYLCASSSTTSGVPGELFFGEGSRLTVL.

The V and J genes are TRBV18 and TRBJ1-6; TRBD1 matches 7 bases. J lost 7 bases, V lost 3 bases, and 3 bases had no gene match. The CDR3 consists of 14 residues. CDR1 and CDR2 (germline): KGHSH, LQKENI. CDR3 loop: CASSPTGYNSPLHF. In DNA, the CDR3 is TGTGCCAGCTCACCGACAGGGTACAATTCACCCCTCCACTTT.

The chain combines TRBV6-6 with TRBJ1-1; D might be TRBD1 (6 bases). The germline CDR1 and CDR2 sequences are MNHNY and SVGAGI (reference sequence). V gave up 8 bases and J gave up 3 bases, with 16 bases separating them. CDR3 length: 14 amino acids. As DNA, the CDR3 is TGTGCCAGCGGGGTCCCACAGGGCCACACTGAAGCTTTCTTT. Translated: CASGVPQGHTEAFF.

The sample holds a few counts of this clone. The chain recombines TRBV5-1 with TRBJ1-1, with D perhaps TRBD1 (6 bases). This CDR3 region has 17 residues. Germline-derived CDR1 and CDR2 are SGHRS and YFSETQ. The ends were cut back, 4 bases at V and 1 base at J, with 20 bases in the middle. The CDR3 nucleotides are TGCGCCAGCAGCCCAGGGACGACGCCCAGGGGGAACACTGAAGCTTTCTTT. Amino acids: CASSPGTTPRGNTEAFF.

J is TRBJ1-2 and V is TRBV6-6; D is unclear. The germline V and J ends were trimmed by 6 bases and 0 bases, with 11 bases remaining between them. CDR3 length equals 14 residues. Per germline, CDR1 MNHNY and CDR2 SVGAGI (reference sequence). In DNA form, the CDR3 reads TGTGCCAGCAGGATAACCGGGGCTAACTATGGCTACACCTTC. Amino acid sequence: CASRITGANYGYTF.

The V gene is TRBV10-3, the J gene TRBJ2-3, with D perhaps matching TRBD1 or TRBD2 (6 bases each). Germline CDR1 is ENHRY and CDR2 is SYGVKD. Trimming cost V 3 bases and J 0 bases, with 13 bases left between them. This CDR3 is 16 amino acids long. DNA of the CDR3: TGTGCCATCAGTGATCTTGGGGGGCCTAGCACAGATACGCAGTATTTT. Residues: CAISDLGGPSTDTQYF.

The rearrangement links TRBV5-1 to TRBJ2-1; possibly TRBD2 for D (5 bases). The CDR3 loop spans 12 amino acids. Per the germline V gene, CDR1 is SGHRS and CDR2 is YFSETQ. The germline V and J ends were trimmed by 4 bases and 8 bases, with 10 bases remaining between them. DNA for the CDR3: TGCGCCAGCAGCCTACTAGGTGATGAGCAGTTCTTC. This sequence encodes CASSLLGDEQFF.

The chain joins TRBV5-5 to TRBJ1-2; 7 nucleotides line up with TRBD1. V lost 8 bases to trimming and J lost 5 bases; unmatched junction nucleotides: 15. The length of the CDR3 is 15 residues. The germline gives CDR1 SGHKS, CDR2 YYEKEE (reference sequence). The CDR3 DNA follows: TGTGCCAGTAACCGGGACAGCAAGCAAGGTTATGGCTACACCTTC. Encoded protein: CASNRDSKQGYGYTF.